This entry lists 16 T cell receptor beta chains sequenced from one sample in a study of metastatic and nonmetastatic thyroid tumors. MiXCR re-clonotyped the PCR reads for TCRdb. Of 7,000 to 9,500 clones in the sample, 22% were seen once. Each patient came to thyroid surgery without any prior treatment (of any kind). The sample was adjacent normal tissue. The receptor source for this set is a female donor with papillary thyroid cancer or a benign thyroid nodule (not recorded which). Some clones in this sample may be carry-over from other donors' samples.

This clone has ten or more counts. This sequence joins TRBV20-1 and TRBJ2-7, with D maybe TRBD2 (6 bases). V lost 0 bases and J lost 0, with 18 bases in between. The CDR3 sequence is 17 residues long. CDR1 and CDR2 (germline): DFQATT, SNEGSKA (reference sequence). The CDR3 reads CSARDPFKRASSYEQYF. CDR3 coding DNA: TGCAGTGCTAGAGATCCCTTCAAGCGGGCAAGCTCCTACGAGCAGTACTTC.

The chain has TRBV5-1 and TRBJ2-7, with TRBD1 matching 9 bases. The CDR3 spans 14 residues. Germline CDR1 is SGHRS and CDR2 is YFSETQ. V gave up 2 bases and J gave up 7 bases; unmatched junction bases: 7. CDR3 sequence: CASSFRTGDGEQYF. CDR3 DNA: TGCGCCAGCAGCTTCCGGACAGGGGATGGGGAGCAGTACTTC.

This clone was counted between two and nine times. V usage is TRBV7-2 and J usage is TRBJ1-1; possible D gene TRBD1, 6 bases. Germline CDR1 reads SGHTA; CDR2 reads FQGNSA. The CDR3 runs to 15 residues. V lost 1 base and J 7 bases, leaving 16 bases between the germline ends. The CDR3 protein is CASSLGSGLQGEAFF. DNA for the CDR3: TGTGCCAGCAGCTTAGGATCGGGTTTACAGGGTGAAGCTTTCTTT.

For the CDR3, the DNA is TGTGCCAGCAGCCAACGGACAGGGGGACAGCCCCAGCATTTT. The encoded protein is CASSQRTGGQPQHF. The chain is built from TRBV3-1 and TRBJ1-5; 10 nucleotides agree with TRBD1. This CDR3 is built from 14 residues. With 2 bases clipped from V and 7 bases from J, the junction kept 2 bases outside the gene matches. Germline assignment: CDR1 LGHDT and CDR2 YNNKEL (reference sequence).

This clone was found many times. V usage is TRBV30 and J usage is TRBJ1-1, with D possibly TRBD1 on 5 matching bases. This CDR3 is 14 amino acids long. The ends were cut back, 4 bases at V and 1 base at J, with 13 bases in the middle. Looked up from germline, CDR1 is GTSNPN and CDR2 is SVGIG (reference sequence). The CDR3 DNA reads TGTGCCTGGACCCCAGGGCATAGGAACACTGAAGCTTTCTTT. The encoded protein is CAWTPGHRNTEAFF.

This clone was seen only a few times. This chain uses TRBV6-1 with TRBJ2-7, with 7 bases identical to TRBD1. Germline CDR1 is MNHNS and CDR2 is SASEGT. V was pared by 4 bases and J by 9 bases, with 3 bases of the junction left unmatched. CDR3 length equals 11 residues. In DNA, the CDR3 is TGTGCCAGCAGTGCATGGGACAGGCAGTACTTC. It encodes CASSAWDRQYF.

Relative to its sample, this clone is medium-sized. Here the CDR3 reads CASSRDRDEQFF. The CDR3 nucleotides are TGTGCCAGCAGTAGGGACAGGGATGAGCAGTTCTTC. This rearrangement joins TRBV2 to TRBJ2-1; 9 bases are a match to TRBD1. The CDR3 extends over 12 amino acids. V lost 5 bases, J lost 8 bases, and 1 base stayed unmatched. Germline V lookup: CDR1 SNHLY, CDR2 FYNNEI.

This clone was found many times. CDR3 sequence reads: CASGLGSNQPQHF. DNA of the CDR3: TGTGCTAGTGGTTTGGGCAGCAATCAGCCCCAGCATTTT. The chain joins TRBV12-5 to TRBJ1-5; no clear D. V dropped 1 base and J dropped 1 base, with 2 bases sitting between them. The CDR3 is 13 residues long. In germline, CDR1 is LGHNT, CDR2 FRNRAP.

By sample fraction, this clone is medium-sized. V and J are TRBV5-1 and TRBJ2-1; a possible D gene is TRBD2 (6 bases). CDR1 and CDR2 from the germline V gene are SGHRS and YFSETQ. The V end was cut by 4 bases, the J end by 0 bases, with 11 bases between. The CDR3 extends over 15 amino acids. The CDR3 nucleotides read TGCGCCAGCAGCCGCGGGGTTGCCTCCTACAATGAGCAGTTCTTC. This codes for CASSRGVASYNEQFF.

This clone was recorded at least ten times. Mismatch with germline at one junction end may stem from a read error. This chain uses TRBV29-1 with TRBJ2-2; D perhaps matches TRBD2 (6 bases). The CDR3 loop spans 13 amino acids. Germline values: CDR1 SQVTM, CDR2 ANQGSEA. CDR3 DNA sequence: TGCAGCGTTCGTACTGCGAACACCGGGGGGCTGTTTTTT. Translation: CSVRTANTGGLFF.

This clone was recorded many times. The CDR3 coding sequence is TGTGCCAGTAGTCCCCGGGGGCTGACGGGGACCCAGTACTTC. This sequence encodes CASSPRGLTGTQYF. The V and J genes are TRBV19 and TRBJ2-5; tentatively, D is TRBD1 or TRBD2 (6 bases each). With 5 bases removed from V and 7 bases from J, the gap between germline ends came to 17 bases. The CDR3 consists of 14 residues. The V gene's germline CDR1 is LNHDA and CDR2 SQIVND (reference sequence). The full variable domain, with the rest looked up from reference TRBV19 and TRBJ2-5, is DGGITQSPKYLFRKEGQNVTLSCEQNLNHDAMYWYRQDPGQGLRLIYYSQIVNDFQKGDIAEGYSVSREKKESFPLTVTSAQKNPTAFYLCASSPRGLTGTQYFGPGTRLLVL.

This clone was counted only a few times. The J gene is TRBJ2-7, the V gene TRBV27; 9 bases line up with TRBD1. The V gene end was trimmed by 5 bases and the J gene end by 2 bases; junction bases not matched to a gene: 1. Germline V gene lookup returns CDR1 MNHEY and CDR2 SMNVEV (reference sequence). The CDR3 runs 13 residues. The CDR3 sequence is CASSRDRAYEQYF. The CDR3 DNA reads as TGTGCCAGCAGTCGGGACAGGGCCTACGAGCAGTACTTC.

This clone was seen repeatedly, ten times or more. The V call is TRBV4-2, the J call TRBJ1-6; D gene unclear. The germline V gene encodes CDR1 LGHNA and CDR2 YNFKEQ. Deletions cut 0 bases from V and 10 bases from J, with 13 bases between. This CDR3 has 15 amino acids. The CDR3: CASSQEKGGSSPLHF. CDR3 in DNA: TGTGCCAGCAGCCAAGAGAAGGGAGGATCCTCACCCCTCCACTTT.

This clone was recorded at least ten times. The chain joins TRBV18 to TRBJ2-3, with 10 bases lining up with TRBD1. Germline V gene data show CDR1 as KGHSH and CDR2 as LQKENI. The CDR3 is made up of 14 amino acids. V gave up 4 bases and J gave up 7 bases; unmatched junction bases: 5. CDR3 coding DNA: TGTGCCAGCTCACTGGACAGGGGGGAAAATACGCAGTATTTT. The encoded protein is CASSLDRGENTQYF.

Many counts were recorded for this clone. The chain uses TRBV15 and TRBJ1-1; D is uncertain. Germline CDR1 LNHNV, CDR2 YYDKDF (reference sequence). This CDR3 spans 15 amino acids. V lost 1 base to trimming and J lost 2 bases, with 11 bases between them. Here the CDR3 DNA reads TGTGCCACCAGCAGAGCGGGGTATAGAAACACTGAAGCTTTCTTT. It translates to CATSRAGYRNTEAFF.

With respect to this clone: At one of its ends the junction is not consistent with the germline gene, which may arise from a read error. The rearrangement uses TRBV6-1 and TRBJ2-2; D remains unclear. This CDR3 region has 15 residues. Germline V lookup: CDR1 MNHNS, CDR2 SASEGT. CDR3 residues: CASSPMVTNTWELFF. Here the CDR3 DNA reads TGTGCCAGCAGCCCGATGGTTACGAACACCTGGGAGCTGTTTTTT.